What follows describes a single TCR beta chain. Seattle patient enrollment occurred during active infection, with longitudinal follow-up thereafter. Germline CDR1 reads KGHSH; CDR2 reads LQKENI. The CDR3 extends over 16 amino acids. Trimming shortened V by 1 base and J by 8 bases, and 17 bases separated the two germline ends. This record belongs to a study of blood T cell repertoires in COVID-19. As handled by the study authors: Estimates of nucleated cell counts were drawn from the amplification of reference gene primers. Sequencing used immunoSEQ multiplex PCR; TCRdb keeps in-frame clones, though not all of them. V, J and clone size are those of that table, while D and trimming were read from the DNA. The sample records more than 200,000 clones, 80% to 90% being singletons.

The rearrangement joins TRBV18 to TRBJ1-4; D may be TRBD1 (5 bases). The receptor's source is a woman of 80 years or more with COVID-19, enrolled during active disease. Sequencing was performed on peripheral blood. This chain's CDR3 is CASSPRKGKAGEKLFF. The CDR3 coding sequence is TGTGCCAGCTCACCACGGAAGGGGAAGGCGGGGGAAAAACTGTTTTTT.